What follows is one T cell receptor (beta chain) and its context. Its antigen is not known. With a much larger clone just one base away, this may be a read error. This entry is derived from a study of CD8+CD57+ T cells in acquired aplastic anemia. Study conclusions and caveats: Both patients and controls carried the same twenty-nine CD8+ CDR3 sequences.

Genomic DNA was employed as the template in profiling TCR beta VDJ and CDR3. TCRdb analysed the reads with MiXCR anew, one entry per CDR3 protein. This sample carries around 170,000 distinct CDR3 sequences, 40% to 55% of them seen once, and the ten largest clones take 9.7%. Deletions cut 1 base from V and 4 bases from J, with 14 bases between. The length of the CDR3 is 15 residues. Germline V CDR1 and CDR2: SGHRS, YFSETQ. The authors sequenced patients whose flow cytometry had shown CD8+CD57+ cell expansion. All patients had severe acquired aplastic anemia. Sampling of blood occurred while the patients had still received no therapy.

V gene TRBV5-1 combines with J gene TRBJ1-2, with D tentatively TRBD1 (5 bases). The sequencing input was sorted CD4+, CD8+, or CD8+CD57+ T cells (not recorded which) from PBMCs. This clonotype originated in a human donor with aplastic anemia. Here the CDR3 DNA reads TGCGCCAGCAGCTTGATGACAGACGCTAGCTATGGCTACACCTTC. Protein product: CASSLMTDASYGYTF. The variable domain in full, completed from reference TRBV5-1 and TRBJ1-2, reads KAGVTQTPRYLIKTRGQQVTLSCSPISGHRSVSWYQQTPGQGLQFLFEYFSETQRNKGNFPGRFSGRQFSNSRSEMNVSTLELGDSALYLCASSLMTDASYGYTFGSGTRLTVV.